This TCR beta chain is from a study of identical twins. TCRdb reanalysed the 5' RACE reads using MiXCR and keeps one entry per CDR3 protein. The sample records around 490,000 distinct CDR3 sequences, about 20% being singletons. This clonotype occurred a few times. Antigen unknown. Study-wide findings and caveats: Partial confounding of zero-insertion analyses by invariant MAIT and iNKT cells was possible.

This CDR3 has 17 amino acids. Germline V gives CDR1 SGHDT, CDR2 YYEEEE. J lost 4 bases, V lost 3 bases, and 10 bases had no gene match. This sample was also put to use in a study of yellow fever vaccine responses in identical twins.

The clonotype was recovered from a woman aged 18-29 years in good health. V usage is TRBV5-6 and J usage is TRBJ2-3, with TRBD2 matching over 11 bases. Material: CD4+ T cells sorted from blood. CDR3 sequence (DNA): TGTGCCAGCAGCTCGACTAGTTTAGCGGGAGGGCCAGATACGCAGTATTTT. The encoded protein is CASSSTSLAGGPDTQYF.